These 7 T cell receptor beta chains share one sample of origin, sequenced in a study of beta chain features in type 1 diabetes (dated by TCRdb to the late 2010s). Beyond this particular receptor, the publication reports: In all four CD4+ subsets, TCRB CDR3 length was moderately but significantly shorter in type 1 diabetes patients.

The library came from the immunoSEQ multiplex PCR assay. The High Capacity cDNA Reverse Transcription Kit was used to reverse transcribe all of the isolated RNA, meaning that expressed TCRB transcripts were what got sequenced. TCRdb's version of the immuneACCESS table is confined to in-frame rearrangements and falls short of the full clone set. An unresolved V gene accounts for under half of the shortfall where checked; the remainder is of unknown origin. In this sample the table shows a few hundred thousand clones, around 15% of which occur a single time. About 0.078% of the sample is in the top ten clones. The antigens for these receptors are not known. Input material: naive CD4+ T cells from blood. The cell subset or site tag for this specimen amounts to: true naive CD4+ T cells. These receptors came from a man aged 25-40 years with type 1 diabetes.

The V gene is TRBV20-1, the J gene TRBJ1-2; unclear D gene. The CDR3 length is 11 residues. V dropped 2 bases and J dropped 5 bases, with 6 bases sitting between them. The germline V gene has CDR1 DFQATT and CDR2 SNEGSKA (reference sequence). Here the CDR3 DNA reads TGCAGTGCTAGATTGTGGTATGGCTACACCTTC. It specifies CSARLWYGYTF.

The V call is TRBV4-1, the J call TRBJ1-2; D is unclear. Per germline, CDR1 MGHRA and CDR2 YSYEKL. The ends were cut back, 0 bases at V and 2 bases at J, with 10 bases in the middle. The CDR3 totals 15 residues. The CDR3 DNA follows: TGCGCCAGCAGCCAAGATCGGACTTTAAACTATGGCTACACCTTC. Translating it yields CASSQDRTLNYGYTF.

CDR3 in amino acids: CASSSRQLNSGANVLTF. The CDR3 DNA is TGTGCCAGCTCTTCGAGGCAGTTGAACTCTGGGGCCAACGTCCTGACTTTC. The chain links TRBV18 to TRBJ2-6; D gene unclear. V gave up 6 bases and J gave up 0 bases, with 15 bases separating them. CDR3 length: 17 residues. Germline CDR1 is KGHSH and CDR2 is LQKENI.

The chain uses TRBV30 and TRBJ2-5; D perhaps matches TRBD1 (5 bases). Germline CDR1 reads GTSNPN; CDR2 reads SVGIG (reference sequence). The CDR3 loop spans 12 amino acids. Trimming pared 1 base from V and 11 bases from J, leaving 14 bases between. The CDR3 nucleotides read TGTGCCTGGAGTGCAAGGGTTTACAGGCAGTACTTC. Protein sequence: CAWSARVYRQYF.

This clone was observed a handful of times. CDR3 sequence: CACWETTSTDTQYF. The CDR3 bases are TGTGCCTGCTGGGAGACAACTAGCACAGATACGCAGTATTTT. The chain uses TRBV30 and TRBJ2-3; tentative D call: TRBD2 (5 bases). Trimming left V 6 bases short and J 0 bases short, with 13 bases between. The germline V gene encodes CDR1 GTSNPN and CDR2 SVGIG (reference sequence). The CDR3 extends over 14 amino acids.

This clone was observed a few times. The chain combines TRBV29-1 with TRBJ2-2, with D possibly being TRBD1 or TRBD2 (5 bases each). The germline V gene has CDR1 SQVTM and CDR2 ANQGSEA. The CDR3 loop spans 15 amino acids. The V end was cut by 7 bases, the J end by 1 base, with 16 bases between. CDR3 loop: CSAARPGRNTGELFF. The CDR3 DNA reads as TGCAGCGCTGCTCGGCCAGGGAGGAACACCGGGGAGCTGTTTTTT.

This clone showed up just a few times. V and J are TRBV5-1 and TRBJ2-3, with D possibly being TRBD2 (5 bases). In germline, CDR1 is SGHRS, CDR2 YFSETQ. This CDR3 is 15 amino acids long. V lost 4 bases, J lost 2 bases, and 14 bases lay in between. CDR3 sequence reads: CASSPPTAATDTQYF. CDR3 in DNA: TGCGCCAGCAGCCCCCCCACAGCGGCCACAGATACGCAGTATTTT.